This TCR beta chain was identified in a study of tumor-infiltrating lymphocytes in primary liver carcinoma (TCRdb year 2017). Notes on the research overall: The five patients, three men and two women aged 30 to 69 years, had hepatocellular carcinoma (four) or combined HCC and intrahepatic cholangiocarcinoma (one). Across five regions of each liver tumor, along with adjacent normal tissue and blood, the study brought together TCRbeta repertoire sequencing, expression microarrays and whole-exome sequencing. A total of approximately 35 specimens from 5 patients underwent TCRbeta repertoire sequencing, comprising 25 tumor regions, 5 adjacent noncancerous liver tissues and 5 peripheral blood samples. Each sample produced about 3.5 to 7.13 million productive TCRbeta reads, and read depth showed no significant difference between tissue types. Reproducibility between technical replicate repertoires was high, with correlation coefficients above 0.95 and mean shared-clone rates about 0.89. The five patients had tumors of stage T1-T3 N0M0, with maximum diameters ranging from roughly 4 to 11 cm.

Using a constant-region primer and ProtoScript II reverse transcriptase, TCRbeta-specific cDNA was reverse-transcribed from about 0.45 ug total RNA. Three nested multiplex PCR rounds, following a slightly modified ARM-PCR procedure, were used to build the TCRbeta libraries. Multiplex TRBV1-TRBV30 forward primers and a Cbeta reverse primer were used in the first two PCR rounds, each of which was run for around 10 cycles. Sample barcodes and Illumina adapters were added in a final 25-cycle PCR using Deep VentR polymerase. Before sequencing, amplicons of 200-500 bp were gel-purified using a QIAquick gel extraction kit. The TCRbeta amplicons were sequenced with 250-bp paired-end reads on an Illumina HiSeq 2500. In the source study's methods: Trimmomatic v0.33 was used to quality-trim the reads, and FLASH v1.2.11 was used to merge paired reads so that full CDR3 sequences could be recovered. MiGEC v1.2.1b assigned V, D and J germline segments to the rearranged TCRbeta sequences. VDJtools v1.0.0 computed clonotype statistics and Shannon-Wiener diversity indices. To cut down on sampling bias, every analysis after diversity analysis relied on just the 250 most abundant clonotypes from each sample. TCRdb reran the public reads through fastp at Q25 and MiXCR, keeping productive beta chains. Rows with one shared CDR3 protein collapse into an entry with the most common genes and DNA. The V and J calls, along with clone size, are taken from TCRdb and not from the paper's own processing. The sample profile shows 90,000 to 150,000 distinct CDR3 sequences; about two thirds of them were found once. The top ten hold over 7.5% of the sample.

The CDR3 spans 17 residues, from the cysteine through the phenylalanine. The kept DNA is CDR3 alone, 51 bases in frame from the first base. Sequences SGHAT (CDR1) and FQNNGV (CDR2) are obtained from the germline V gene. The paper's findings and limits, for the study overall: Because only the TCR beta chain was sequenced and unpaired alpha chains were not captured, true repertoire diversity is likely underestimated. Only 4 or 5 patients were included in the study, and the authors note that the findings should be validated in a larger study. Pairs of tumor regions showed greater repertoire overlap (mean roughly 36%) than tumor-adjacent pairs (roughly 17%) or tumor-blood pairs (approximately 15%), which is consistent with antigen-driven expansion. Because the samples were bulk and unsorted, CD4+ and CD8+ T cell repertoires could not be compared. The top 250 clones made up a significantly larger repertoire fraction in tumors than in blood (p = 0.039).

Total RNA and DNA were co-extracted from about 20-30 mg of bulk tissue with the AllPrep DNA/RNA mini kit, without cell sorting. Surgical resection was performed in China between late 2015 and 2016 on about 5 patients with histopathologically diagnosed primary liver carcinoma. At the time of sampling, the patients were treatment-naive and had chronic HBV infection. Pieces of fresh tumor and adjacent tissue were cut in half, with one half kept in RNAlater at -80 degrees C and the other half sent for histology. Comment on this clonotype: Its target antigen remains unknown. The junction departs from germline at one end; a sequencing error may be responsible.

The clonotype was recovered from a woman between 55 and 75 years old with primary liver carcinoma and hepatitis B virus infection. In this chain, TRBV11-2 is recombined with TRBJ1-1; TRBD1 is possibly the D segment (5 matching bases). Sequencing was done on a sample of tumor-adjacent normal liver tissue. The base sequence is TGTGGCAGCAGTCCGACATGGGGTGGGGGTAAAGGCACTAAAGCTTTCTTT. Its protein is CGSSPTWGGGKGTKAFF.